This record looks at one TCR beta chain sequence and its context. The data belong to a study of Ad26.COV2.S vaccination and SARS-CoV-2 variants. In the study overall: The donor participated in the COV1001 trial, in its Ad26.COV2.S arm. Each vaccinee took Ad26.COV2.S intramuscularly, once or twice 56 days apart.

Repertoires were generated with immunoSEQ multiplex PCR, while TCRdb's copy carries only in-frame clones and drops some. The table has some 290,000 clones, around four fifths seen once. Treatment in this sample: over 15 received Ad26.COV2.S at low or high dose, single or two shots; a few received placebo; per-sample allocation not given. Specimens were obtained on day 63 following the first vaccine or placebo injection. Built on an Ad26 vector, the vaccine expressed Wuhan-strain SARS-CoV-2 spike. The specimen was peripheral blood, collected in a trial of Ad26.COV2.S vaccine versus placebo. This receptor was taken from a person aged 18-60 years who received the Ad26.COV2.S COVID-19 vaccine or a placebo.

CDR3 residues: CALRRTDKNYGYTF. The CDR3 region has the DNA TGTGCCCTCCGACGGACAGATAAAAACTATGGCTACACCTTC. The chain has TRBV7-2 and TRBJ1-2; maybe TRBD1 (6 bases). Germline V gene sequence: CDR1 SGHTA, CDR2 FQGNSA. With 11 bases removed from V and 2 bases from J, the gap between germline ends came to 18 bases. CDR3 length equals 14 residues.